Below are 30 T cell receptor beta chains sequenced from a single sample in a study of T-cell reconstitution after alpha-beta-depleted transplantation in children. Preparation of the TCRbeta library used unique molecular identifiers. TCRdb ran MiXCR on the PCR reads and lists one entry per CDR3 protein. Of approximately 490,000 distinct CDR3 sequences detected, around 12% appear once; the ten largest clones hold 5% to 6%. Source: PBMCs from the stem cell graft donor, taken from the stem cell graft. These receptors were obtained from a human donor who donated a stem cell graft to a child with combined immunodeficiency.

This clonotype was seen only a few times. The chain links TRBV7-3 to TRBJ2-2; 7 nucleotides align to TRBD1. Losses at the gene ends were 6 bases for V and 4 bases for J; bases not matched to a gene: 11. CDR1 and CDR2 (germline): SGHTA, FQGTGA. The CDR3 is 16 residues long. The CDR3 loop reads CASRPRTGEFTGELFF. The CDR3 coding sequence is TGTGCCAGCAGGCCTCGGACAGGAGAGTTCACCGGGGAGCTGTTTTTT.

This clonotype occurred a few times. This sequence joins TRBV7-2 and TRBJ2-2; 8 positions agree with TRBD1. The CDR3 is 16 amino acids. V lost 5 bases, J lost 2 bases, and 7 bases stayed unmatched. Per germline, CDR1 SGHTA and CDR2 FQGNSA. CDR3 coding DNA: TGTGCCAGCAGCCCCGCCCAGGGGGCAAACACCGGGGAGCTGTTTTTT. Translated: CASSPAQGANTGELFF. The complete variable domain, with remaining parts taken from reference TRBV7-2 and TRBJ2-2, reads GAGVSQSPSNKVTEKGKDVELRCDPISGHTALYWYRQSLGQGLEFLIYFQGNSAPDKSGLPSDRFSAERTGGSVSTLTIQRTQQEDSAVYLCASSPAQGANTGELFFGEGSRLTVL.

This clonotype was found many times. The chain couples TRBV12-3 or TRBV12-4 to TRBJ2-3; D remains ambiguous. This CDR3 comprises 12 residues. Trimming shortened V by 7 bases and J by 6 bases, and 11 bases separated the two germline ends. The CDR3 sequence: CASTFQLDTQYF. The CDR3 region has the DNA TGTGCCAGCACCTTTCAGTTGGATACGCAGTATTTT.

This clonotype came up a few times. The rearrangement joins TRBV3-1 to TRBJ2-2, with D unresolved. Germline V gives CDR1 LGHDT, CDR2 YNNKEL (reference sequence). The CDR3 totals 15 residues. Trimming pared 0 bases from V and 1 base from J, leaving 6 bases between. Here the CDR3 DNA reads TGTGCCAGCAGCCAAGATCGGCTGAACACCGGGGAGCTGTTTTTT. It specifies CASSQDRLNTGELFF. The entire variable domain, with the rest obtained from reference TRBV3-1 and TRBJ2-2, is as follows: DTAVSQTPKYLVTQMGNDKSIKCEQNLGHDTMYWYKQDSKKFLKIMFSYNNKELIINETVPNRFSPKSPDKAHLNLHINSLELGDSAVYFCASSQDRLNTGELFFGEGSRLTVL.

This clonotype was picked up many times. V usage is TRBV7-9 and J usage is TRBJ2-7; D unresolved. Trimming took off 0 bases at V and 4 bases at J, with 7 bases between the two ends. There are 13 residues in the CDR3. In germline, CDR1 is SEHNR, CDR2 FQNEAQ (reference sequence). CDR3 sequence reads: CASSLAAAYEQYF. The CDR3 DNA sequence: TGTGCCAGCAGCTTAGCGGCGGCTTACGAGCAGTACTTC.

There are a few counts of this clonotype. The rearrangement joins TRBV7-2 to TRBJ2-5; D call uncertain. Germline CDR1 is SGHTA and CDR2 is FQGNSA. There are 14 residues in the CDR3. V lost 2 bases to trimming and J lost 1 base, with 8 bases between them. The CDR3 sequence: CASSLYGSQETQYF. In DNA form, the CDR3 reads TGTGCCAGCAGCTTATACGGATCCCAAGAGACCCAGTACTTC.

V gene TRBV28 combines with J gene TRBJ1-3; D gene unclear. The CDR3 is 17 residues long. Germline-derived CDR1 and CDR2 are MDHEN and SYDVKM. Trimming cost V 3 bases and J 4 bases, with 19 bases left between them. The CDR3 nucleotides read TGTGCCAGCAGTTTTGAGCTGGGGTTAACGAGCGGAAACACCATATATTTT. Translated, it gives CASSFELGLTSGNTIYF.

About this clonotype itself: One junction end does not reproduce the germline sequence, and a read error may be involved. The gene calls are TRBV20-1 and TRBJ2-3; 10 bases are a match to TRBD2. In germline, CDR1 is DFQATT, CDR2 SNEGSKA (reference sequence). The CDR3 loop spans 17 amino acids. This CDR3 is CSARDIVVAGGTDTQYF. The CDR3 bases are TGCAGCGCTAGAGATATAGTGGTAGCGGGAGGTACAGATACGCAGTATTTT.

This chain links TRBV20-1 with TRBJ1-1, with D maybe TRBD1 (5 bases). The CDR3 runs 16 residues. CDR1 and CDR2 from the germline V gene are DFQATT and SNEGSKA (reference sequence). V was trimmed by 3 bases and J by 0 bases, leaving 17 bases between them. CDR3 DNA: TGCAGTGCTAGTGATATGGGTCGGGACGTGAACACTGAAGCTTTCTTT. Residues: CSASDMGRDVNTEAFF.

This clonotype showed up just a few times. The rearrangement joins TRBV20-1 to TRBJ2-2; either TRBD1 or TRBD2 may fit D (5 bases each). CDR1 DFQATT and CDR2 SNEGSKA come from the germline V gene (reference sequence). Trimming stripped 3 bases from V and 9 bases from J, with 14 bases between. The CDR3 sequence is 13 residues long. CDR3 in amino acids: CSASSPGRRELFF. As DNA, the CDR3 is TGCAGTGCTAGTTCTCCGGGGCGTAGGGAGCTGTTTTTT.

This clonotype appeared many times. The V gene is TRBV10-3, the J gene TRBJ2-1; tentatively, D is TRBD1 or TRBD2 (5 bases each). CDR1 is ENHRY, CDR2 SYGVKD, per germline. The V end lost 1 base, the J end lost 8 bases, and 9 bases lay between the germline ends. CDR3 length: 13 residues. The CDR3 DNA reads as TGTGCCATCAGTGAGTACCGGGACCATGAGCAGTTCTTC. Translation gives CAISEYRDHEQFF.

The chain couples TRBV2 to TRBJ2-3, with 9 bases aligning to TRBD2. The CDR3 loop spans 14 amino acids. Unmatched junction bases numbered 4, after V lost 7 bases and J lost 2 bases. Germline CDR1 reads SNHLY; CDR2 reads FYNNEI. The DNA of the CDR3 is TGTGCCAGCAAGCTAGCGGGGCACACAGATACGCAGTATTTT. As protein: CASKLAGHTDTQYF. The full variable domain, in which reference TRBV2 and TRBJ2-3 provide the parts outside the CDR3, is EPEVTQTPSHQVTQMGQEVILRCVPISNHLYFYWYRQILGQKVEFLVSFYNNEISEKSEIFDDQFSVERPDGSNFTLKIRSTKLEDSAMYFCASKLAGHTDTQYFGPGTRLTVL.

This chain uses TRBV29-1 with TRBJ2-1; no clear D gene. Looked up from germline, CDR1 is SQVTM and CDR2 is ANQGSEA. This CDR3 is 11 amino acids long. Trimming shortened V by 6 bases and J by 9 bases, and 12 bases separated the two germline ends. The CDR3 sequence is CSVRAPGEQFF. The CDR3 nucleotides read TGCAGCGTCCGGGCCCCCGGTGAGCAGTTCTTC.

The chain joins TRBV7-9 to TRBJ2-2; no firm D call. The CDR3 is 12 residues long. V was trimmed by 0 bases and J by 9 bases, leaving 5 bases between them. In germline, CDR1 is SEHNR, CDR2 FQNEAQ (reference sequence). The CDR3 loop is CASSLARWELFF. Here the CDR3 DNA reads TGTGCCAGCAGCTTAGCACGGTGGGAGCTGTTTTTT.

In its sample, this clonotype was seen many times. The V gene is TRBV29-1, the J gene TRBJ2-1; D gene uncertain. The V end lost 6 bases, the J end lost 2 bases, and 8 bases lay between the germline ends. CDR3 length: 12 residues. CDR1 and CDR2 from the germline V gene are SQVTM and ANQGSEA. The CDR3 DNA sequence: TGCAGCGTAAAACAGACCTACAATGAGCAGTTCTTC. It specifies CSVKQTYNEQFF.

A few counts support this clonotype. The V call is TRBV12-5, the J call TRBJ2-3; no clear D. Looked up from germline, CDR1 is LGHNT and CDR2 is FRNRAP. The CDR3 consists of 14 residues. Trimming pared 3 bases from V and 2 bases from J, leaving 9 bases between. The CDR3 DNA reads as TGTGCTAGTGGTTTCCAGCGTGCCACAGATACGCAGTATTTT. Its translation is CASGFQRATDTQYF.

The gene calls are TRBV12-3 or TRBV12-4 and TRBJ2-7, with D possibly being TRBD1 or TRBD2 (5 bases each). V lost 6 bases, J lost 0 bases, and 18 bases lay in between. This CDR3 contains 16 residues. The CDR3 DNA is TGTGCCAGCAGCCGACCCGGGACCGAGAGCTCCTACGAGCAGTACTTC. It is translated as CASSRPGTESSYEQYF.

Details on this clonotype: Mismatch with germline at one junction end may stem from a read error. This chain uses TRBV3-1 with TRBJ1-1; D gene unclear. Germline assignment: CDR1 LGHDT and CDR2 YNNKEL (reference sequence). This CDR3 region has 11 residues. Here the CDR3 DNA reads TGTACCAGTAGTAGCGGGACTGAAGCTTTCTTT. It translates to CTSSSGTEAFF.

V gene TRBV7-9 combines with J gene TRBJ2-1; TRBD2 matches at 12 bases. The CDR3 loop spans 14 amino acids. In germline, CDR1 is SEHNR, CDR2 FQNEAQ (reference sequence). V gave up 5 bases and J gave up 8 bases; unmatched junction bases: 4. The CDR3: CASSRLAGGHEQFF. The CDR3 DNA reads as TGTGCCAGCAGCAGGCTAGCGGGGGGGCATGAGCAGTTCTTC.

This clonotype was seen ten or more times. The chain carries TRBV4-3 and TRBJ2-1; D tentatively fits TRBD1 or TRBD2 (5 bases each). The CDR3 is 16 residues long. V was clipped by 0 bases and J by 4 bases, with 13 bases between them. The germline gives CDR1 LGHNA, CDR2 YSLEER. In DNA, the CDR3 is TGCGCCAGCAGCCAAGATAGGGTGGGACCGTACAATGAGCAGTTCTTC. Protein sequence: CASSQDRVGPYNEQFF.

This sequence joins TRBV19 and TRBJ1-1; 8 bases match TRBD1. CDR1 and CDR2 (germline): LNHDA, SQIVND (reference sequence). The CDR3 covers 15 residues. Losses at the gene ends were 5 bases for V and 1 base for J; bases not matched to a gene: 6. This CDR3 reads CASSSPGTGNTEAFF. The CDR3 DNA follows: TGTGCCAGTAGTTCCCCCGGGACAGGGAACACTGAAGCTTTCTTT.

V is TRBV12-3 or TRBV12-4 and J is TRBJ1-5, with unresolved D. The V end lost 6 bases, the J end lost 4 bases, and 13 bases lay between the germline ends. CDR3 length: 14 residues. Here the CDR3 reads CASSPMGGNQPQHF. CDR3 in DNA: TGTGCCAGCAGCCCTATGGGAGGGAATCAGCCCCAGCATTTT.

This clonotype occurred many times. The chain links TRBV27 to TRBJ1-2; weak D call: TRBD1 (6 bases). Germline CDR1 MNHEY, CDR2 SMNVEV (reference sequence). The CDR3 totals 12 residues. Trimming took 5 bases from V and 8 from J, leaving 12 bases between them. CDR3 DNA sequence: TGTGCCAGCAGTGAGACAGGCTGGGGCTACACCTTC. Protein: CASSETGWGYTF.

This clonotype has more than one count but fewer than ten. The chain uses TRBV10-3 and TRBJ2-3; TRBD2 matches 9 bases. This CDR3 has 16 residues. Trimming removed 0 bases from V and 5 bases from J; junction bases left unmatched: 6. Germline V gives CDR1 ENHRY, CDR2 SYGVKD. For the CDR3, the DNA is TGTGCCATCAGTGAGTCGATGCGGGGGGGCATAGATACGCAGTATTTT. Its protein product is CAISESMRGGIDTQYF.

The rearrangement uses TRBV6-1 and TRBJ2-7, with 9 bases fitting TRBD1. The junction had 9 bases not matched to a gene; V was cut back by 8 bases and J by 4 bases. Per the germline V gene, CDR1 is MNHNS and CDR2 is SASEGT. CDR3 size: 14 residues. CDR3 loop: CASALGQGYYEQYF. In nucleotides, the CDR3 is TGTGCCAGCGCTTTGGGACAGGGTTATTACGAGCAGTACTTC.

The chain is built from TRBV4-3 and TRBJ2-7; 8 bases agree with TRBD2. Losses at the gene ends were 0 bases for V and 6 bases for J; bases not matched to a gene: 1. Germline assignment: CDR1 LGHNA and CDR2 YSLEER. This CDR3 is 13 amino acids long. The CDR3 spells CASSQESGSEQYF. DNA of the CDR3: TGCGCCAGCAGCCAAGAAAGCGGGAGCGAGCAGTACTTC.

This clonotype was counted many times. The J gene is TRBJ2-3, the V gene TRBV11-1; D gene unclear. This CDR3 region has 14 residues. Germline CDR1 SGHAT, CDR2 FQDESV (reference sequence). V lost 2 bases, J lost 2 bases, and 8 bases lay in between. CDR3 in amino acids: CASSLPPVTDTQYF. DNA for the CDR3: TGTGCCAGCAGCTTACCTCCGGTCACAGATACGCAGTATTTT.

This clonotype was seen only a few times. The chain is built from TRBV7-9 and TRBJ1-1, with a weak D call TRBD1 (5 bases). The CDR3 has 14 residues. CDR1 is SEHNR and CDR2 is FQNEAQ in the germline V gene (reference sequence). Trimming took 1 base from V and 5 from J, leaving 11 bases between them. The CDR3 loop is CASSLEQAETEAFF. Here the CDR3 DNA reads TGTGCCAGCAGCTTAGAACAGGCCGAGACTGAAGCTTTCTTT.

This clonotype was observed at least ten times. The CDR3 loop is CASGRGDTQYF. As DNA, the CDR3 is TGCGCCAGCGGAAGGGGTGATACGCAGTATTTT. This chain connects TRBV5-1 to TRBJ2-3, with D possibly being TRBD1 (5 bases). The V end lost 7 bases, the J end lost 6 bases, and 9 bases lay between the germline ends. Germline CDR1 reads SGHRS; CDR2 reads YFSETQ. This CDR3 has 11 residues.

The chain employs TRBV7-9 and TRBJ2-1, with 8 bases lining up with TRBD1. The V segment lost 5 bases and the J segment 3 bases; nucleotides outside the gene matches: 6. Germline values: CDR1 SEHNR, CDR2 FQNEAQ (reference sequence). The CDR3 length is 15 residues. The CDR3 region has the DNA TGTGCCAGCAGCGGGGACAGGCCTCTCTACAATGAGCAGTTCTTC. It codes for CASSGDRPLYNEQFF.